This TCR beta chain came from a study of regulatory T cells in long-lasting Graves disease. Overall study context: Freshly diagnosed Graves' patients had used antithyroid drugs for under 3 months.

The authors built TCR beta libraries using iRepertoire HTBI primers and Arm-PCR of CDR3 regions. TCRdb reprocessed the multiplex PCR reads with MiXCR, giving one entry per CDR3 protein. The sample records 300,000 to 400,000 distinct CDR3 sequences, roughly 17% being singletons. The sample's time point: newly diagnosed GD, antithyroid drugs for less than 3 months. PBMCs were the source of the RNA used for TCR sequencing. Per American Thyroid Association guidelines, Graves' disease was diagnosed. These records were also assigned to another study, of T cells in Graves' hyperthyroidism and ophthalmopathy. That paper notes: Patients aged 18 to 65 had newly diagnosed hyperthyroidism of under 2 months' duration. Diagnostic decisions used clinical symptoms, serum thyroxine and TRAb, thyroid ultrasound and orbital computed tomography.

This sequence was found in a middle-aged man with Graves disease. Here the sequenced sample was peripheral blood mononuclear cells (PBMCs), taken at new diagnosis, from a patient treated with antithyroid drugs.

In DNA form, the CDR3 reads TGTGCCAGCTCACCACCGGGAGCTTACTATGGCTACACCTTC. This sequence encodes CASSPPGAYYGYTF. The gene calls are TRBV18 and TRBJ1-2, with D hard to call. The CDR3 sequence is 14 residues long. Trimming left V 0 bases short and J 3 bases short, with 8 bases between. Germline CDR1 KGHSH, CDR2 LQKENI. The variable domain in full, with the rest retrieved from reference TRBV18 and TRBJ1-2, is NAGVMQNPRHLVRRRGQEARLRCSPMKGHSHVYWYRQLPEEGLKFMVYLQKENIIDESGMPKERFSAEFPKEGPSILRIQQVVRGDSAAYFCASSPPGAYYGYTFGSGTRLTVV.